This T cell receptor (beta chain) stems from a study of T cell repertoires in cytomegalovirus infection. Overall study results and limits: Across the ex vivo response, the dominant clonotypes were HLA-C-restricted CMV-specific TCR beta clonotypes.

This clonotype was observed a handful of times. Antigen unknown. TCRdb itself ran the reads through MiXCR, one entry per CDR3 protein. The sample lists roughly 860,000 distinct CDR3 sequences; approximately 32% were seen once. Material: cultured CD8+ T cells from PBMCs, obtained from culture after CMV antigen stimulation. The receptor comes from a human donor in good health (CMV status not recorded). Some clones in this sample may be carry-over from other donors' samples.

This chain's CDR3 is CASSRTDIIGNQPQHF. CDR3 sequence (DNA): TGTGCCAGCAGCCGTACCGATATAATTGGCAATCAGCCCCAGCATTTT. This sequence joins TRBV7-2 and TRBJ1-5; D unclear. The CDR3 sequence is 16 residues long. The germline gives CDR1 SGHTA, CDR2 FQGNSA. V lost 5 bases and J 2 bases, leaving 16 bases between the germline ends. The whole variable domain, remainder taken from reference TRBV7-2 and TRBJ1-5, is GAGVSQSPSNKVTEKGKDVELRCDPISGHTALYWYRQSLGQGLEFLIYFQGNSAPDKSGLPSDRFSAERTGGSVSTLTIQRTQQEDSAVYLCASSRTDIIGNQPQHFGDGTRLSIL.